This T cell receptor (beta chain) appears in the sequencing data of a study of T cells expressing NK-cell markers. Germline loops: CDR1 MNHNS, CDR2 SASEGT. The CDR3 totals 15 residues. With the 5' RACE reads reprocessed, TCRdb shows one record per CDR3 protein and no DNA. Its clone listing holds 150,000 to 200,000 distinct CDR3 sequences. The chain carries TRBV6-1 and TRBJ2-7; TCRdb designates TRBD2, a call that cannot be tested without DNA. Specimen: blood T cells: a sorted CD56 or NKG2C T cell subset, CD4+ or CD8+ T cells, or bulk PBMC T cells (not recorded which). This sequence was found in a man aged 18-75 years in good health. The CDR3 here is CASSTPPGLAHEQYF.